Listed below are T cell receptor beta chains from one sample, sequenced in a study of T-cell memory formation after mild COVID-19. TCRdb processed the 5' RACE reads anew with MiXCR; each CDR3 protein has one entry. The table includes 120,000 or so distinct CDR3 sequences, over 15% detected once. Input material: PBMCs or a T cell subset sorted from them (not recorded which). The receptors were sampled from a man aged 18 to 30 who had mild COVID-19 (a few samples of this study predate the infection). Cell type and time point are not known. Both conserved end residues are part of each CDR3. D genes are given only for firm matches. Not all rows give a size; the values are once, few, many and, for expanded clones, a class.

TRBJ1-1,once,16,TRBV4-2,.,CASSPFKGLEDTEAYF,TGTGCCAGCAGCCCATTCAAGGGGTTAGAGGACACTGAAGCTTACTTT
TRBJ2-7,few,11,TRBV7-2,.,CASGSFNEQYF,TGTGCCTCCGGGAGTTTCAACGAGCAGTACTTC
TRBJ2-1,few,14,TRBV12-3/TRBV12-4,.,CASRPGTFTGEQFF,TGTGCCAGCAGACCCGGGACATTTACGGGTGAGCAGTTCTTC
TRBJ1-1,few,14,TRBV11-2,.,CASSSFRGNTEAFF,TGTGCCAGCAGTTCTTTCAGGGGGAACACTGAAGCTTTCTTT
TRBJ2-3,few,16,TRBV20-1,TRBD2,CSARGGTSGDLYTQYF,TGCAGTGCTAGAGGGGGGACTAGCGGGGATCTATATACGCAGTATTTT
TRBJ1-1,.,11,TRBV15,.,CATGAGTEAFF,TGTGCCACCGGCGCGGGCACTGAAGCTTTCTTT
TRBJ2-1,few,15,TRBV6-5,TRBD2,CASSFQPGGQVEQFF,TGTGCCAGCAGTTTCCAGCCGGGGGGGCAGGTTGAGCAGTTCTTC
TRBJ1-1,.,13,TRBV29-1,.,CSAQVRSNTEAFF,TGCAGCGCCCAGGTCAGGTCGAACACTGAAGCTTTCTTT
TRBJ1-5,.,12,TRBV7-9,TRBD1,CASGTAAQPQHF,TGTGCCAGCGGGACAGCCGCTCAGCCCCAGCATTTT
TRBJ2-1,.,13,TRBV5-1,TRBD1,CASSQRQGGEQFF,TGCGCCAGCAGCCAGCGACAGGGGGGTGAGCAGTTCTTC
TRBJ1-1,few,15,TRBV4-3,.,CASSQDRGTDTEAFF,TGCGCCAGCAGCCAAGACAGGGGTACGGACACTGAAGCTTTCTTT
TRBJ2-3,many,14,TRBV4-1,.,CASSQQGRGDTQYF,TGCGCCAGCAGCCAACAGGGGCGTGGAGATACGCAGTATTTT
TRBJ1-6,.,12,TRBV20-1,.,CSASIRASPLHF,TGCAGTGCTAGTATCAGGGCTTCACCCCTCCACTTT
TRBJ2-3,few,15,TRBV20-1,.,CSAIRGGGYTDTQYF,TGCAGTGCTATTCGTGGCGGGGGCTACACAGATACGCAGTATTTT
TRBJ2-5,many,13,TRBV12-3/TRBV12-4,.,CASSLGLKGTQYF,TGTGCCAGCAGTTTAGGACTTAAAGGGACCCAGTACTTC
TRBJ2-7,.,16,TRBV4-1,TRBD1,CASSPNPGQPSYEQYF,TGCGCCAGCAGCCCCAACCCGGGACAGCCATCCTACGAGCAGTACTTC
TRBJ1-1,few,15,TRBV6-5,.,CASSDVAHLNTEAFF,TGTGCCAGCAGCGACGTGGCGCACTTGAACACTGAAGCTTTCTTT
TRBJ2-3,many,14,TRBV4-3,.,CASSQETWADTQYF,TGCGCCAGCAGCCAAGAAACCTGGGCAGATACGCAGTATTTT
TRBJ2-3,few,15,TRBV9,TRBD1,CASSVTQGDTDTQYF,TGTGCCAGCAGCGTAACTCAGGGGGACACAGATACGCAGTATTTT
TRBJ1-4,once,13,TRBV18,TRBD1,CASSRDRVEKLFF,TGTGCCAGCTCACGGGACAGGGTCGAAAAACTGTTTTTT
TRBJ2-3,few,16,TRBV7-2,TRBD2,CASSSQLAGGRYTQYF,TGTGCCAGCAGCTCACAACTAGCGGGGGGGCGGTATACGCAGTATTTT
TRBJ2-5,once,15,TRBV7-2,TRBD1,CASSSSTGGQETQYF,TGTGCCAGCAGCTCCTCGACAGGGGGCCAAGAGACCCAGTACTTC
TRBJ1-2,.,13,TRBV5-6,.,CASRFTGSYGYTF,TGTGCCAGCAGATTTACAGGGAGCTATGGCTACACCTTC
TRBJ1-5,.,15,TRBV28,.,CASSSGGGNNQPQHF,TGTGCCAGCAGTTCAGGAGGGGGGAACAATCAGCCCCAGCATTTT
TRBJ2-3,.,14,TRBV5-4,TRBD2,CASNPTSGGDTQYF,TGTGCCAGCAACCCCACTAGCGGGGGAGATACGCAGTATTTT
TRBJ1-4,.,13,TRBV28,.,CASSRTREEKLFF,TGTGCCAGCAGCCGGACAAGGGAAGAAAAACTGTTTTTT
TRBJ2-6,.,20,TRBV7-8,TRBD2,CASSLRLAGGADSGANVLTF,TGTGCCAGCAGCTTACGCCTAGCGGGGGGCGCCGACTCTGGGGCCAACGTCCTGACTTTC
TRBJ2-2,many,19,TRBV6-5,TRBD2,CASSYSRQRGVPNTGELFF,TGTGCCAGCAGTTACTCGAGGCAGCGGGGGGTGCCGAACACCGGGGAGCTGTTTTTT
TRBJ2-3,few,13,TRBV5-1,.,CASRKGFQDTQYF,TGCGCCAGCAGAAAGGGGTTTCAAGATACGCAGTATTTT
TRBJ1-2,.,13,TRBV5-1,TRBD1,CASSSQGADRYTF,TGCGCCAGCAGCTCTCAGGGGGCGGATCGCTACACCTTC
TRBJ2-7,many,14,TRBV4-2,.,CASSQSWGLGEQYF,TGTGCCAGCAGCCAGTCCTGGGGCTTGGGCGAGCAGTACTTC
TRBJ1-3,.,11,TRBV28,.,CASRIRNTIYF,TGTGCCAGCAGGATCCGAAACACCATATATTTT
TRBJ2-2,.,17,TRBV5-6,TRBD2,CASSDGVGAAGSGELFF,TGTGCCAGCAGCGACGGGGTCGGAGCAGCGGGGTCCGGGGAGCTGTTTTTT
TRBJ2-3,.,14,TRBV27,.,CASSSAYNTDTQYF,TGTGCCAGCAGTTCGGCTTACAACACAGATACGCAGTATTTT
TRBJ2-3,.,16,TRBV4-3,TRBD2,CASSQGVGGATDTQYF,TGCGCCAGCAGCCAAGGAGTCGGGGGGGCAACAGATACGCAGTATTTT
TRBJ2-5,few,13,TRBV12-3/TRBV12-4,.,CASSRDTQETQYF,TGTGCCAGCAGCCGGGACACGCAAGAGACCCAGTACTTC
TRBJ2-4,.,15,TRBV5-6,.,CASSLTQTIKNIQYF,TGTGCCAGCAGCTTGACACAGACGATAAAAAACATTCAGTACTTC
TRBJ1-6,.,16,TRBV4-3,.,CASSQGWRSYNSPLHF,TGCGCCAGCAGCCAAGGATGGCGCTCCTATAATTCACCCCTCCACTTT
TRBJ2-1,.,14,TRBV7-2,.,CASSLESRLNEQFF,TGTGCCAGCAGCTTAGAATCCCGGCTGAATGAGCAGTTCTTC
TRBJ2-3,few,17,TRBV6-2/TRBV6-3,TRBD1,CASSRDSGQLSTDTQYF,TGTGCCAGCAGCCGCGATTCGGGACAGCTAAGCACAGATACGCAGTATTTT
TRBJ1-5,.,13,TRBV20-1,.,CSARTGVNQPQHF,TGCAGTGCTAGGACAGGCGTCAATCAGCCCCAGCATTTT
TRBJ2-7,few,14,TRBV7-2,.,CASSLGLAFYEQYF,TGTGCCAGCAGCTTAGGTCTAGCGTTCTACGAGCAGTACTTC
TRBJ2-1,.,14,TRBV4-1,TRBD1,CASSRDRGYNEQFF,TGCGCCAGCAGCCGGGACAGGGGGTACAATGAGCAGTTCTTC
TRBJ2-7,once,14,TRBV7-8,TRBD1,CASSLVVAGGEQYF,TGTGCCAGCAGCTTAGTCGTGGCAGGGGGCGAGCAGTACTTC
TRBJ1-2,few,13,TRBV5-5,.,CASSRFGGYGYTF,TGTGCCAGCAGCCGTTTCGGGGGGTATGGCTACACCTTC
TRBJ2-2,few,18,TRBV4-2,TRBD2,CASSQDASGGFNTGELFF,TGTGCCAGCAGCCAAGATGCTAGCGGGGGGTTTAACACCGGGGAGCTGTTTTTT
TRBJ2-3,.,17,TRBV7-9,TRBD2,CASSLFPQRGDVDTQYF,TGTGCCAGCAGCCTATTCCCCCAGCGGGGGGATGTAGATACGCAGTATTTT
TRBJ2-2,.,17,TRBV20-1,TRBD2,CSARDLAGDSSTGELFF,TGCAGTGCTAGAGATCTAGCGGGGGACTCGAGCACCGGGGAGCTGTTTTTT
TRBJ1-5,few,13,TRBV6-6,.,CASSSQGYQPQHF,TGTGCCAGCAGTTCCCAGGGTTATCAGCCCCAGCATTTT
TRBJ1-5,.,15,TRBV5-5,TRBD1,CASRSDRGPGQPQHF,TGTGCCAGCAGGTCGGACAGGGGGCCGGGGCAGCCCCAGCATTTT
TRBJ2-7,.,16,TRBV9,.,CASSVAPQGTRLEQYF,TGTGCCAGCAGCGTAGCTCCGCAGGGAACTAGGCTCGAGCAGTACTTC
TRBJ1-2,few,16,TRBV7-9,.,CASSSHPATVGYGYTF,TGTGCCAGCAGCTCACACCCGGCGACCGTTGGCTATGGCTACACCTTC
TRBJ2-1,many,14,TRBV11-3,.,CASSLDHNDNEQFF,TGTGCCAGCAGCCTGGATCACAATGACAATGAGCAGTTCTTC
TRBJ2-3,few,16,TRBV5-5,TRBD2,CASSQSGGVYTDTQYF,TGTGCCAGCAGCCAGAGCGGGGGGGTTTACACAGATACGCAGTATTTT